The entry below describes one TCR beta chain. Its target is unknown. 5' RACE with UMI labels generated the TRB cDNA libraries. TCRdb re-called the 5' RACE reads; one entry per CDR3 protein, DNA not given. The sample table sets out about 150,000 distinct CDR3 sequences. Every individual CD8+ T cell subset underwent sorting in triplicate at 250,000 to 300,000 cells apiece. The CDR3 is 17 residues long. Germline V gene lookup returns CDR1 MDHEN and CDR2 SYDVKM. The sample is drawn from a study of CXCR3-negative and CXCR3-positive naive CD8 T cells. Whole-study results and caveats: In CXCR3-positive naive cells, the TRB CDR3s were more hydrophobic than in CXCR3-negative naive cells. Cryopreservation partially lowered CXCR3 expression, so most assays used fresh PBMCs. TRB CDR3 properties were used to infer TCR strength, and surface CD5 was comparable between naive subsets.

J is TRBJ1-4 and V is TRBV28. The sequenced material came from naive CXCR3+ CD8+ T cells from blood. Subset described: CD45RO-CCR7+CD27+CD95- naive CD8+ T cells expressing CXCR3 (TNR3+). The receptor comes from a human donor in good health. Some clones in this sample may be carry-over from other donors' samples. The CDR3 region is CASSRATTRPLAEKLFF. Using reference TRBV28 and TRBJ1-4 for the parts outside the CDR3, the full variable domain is DVKVTQSSRYLVKRTGEKVFLECVQDMDHENMFWYRQDPGLGLRLIYFSYDVKMKEKGDIPEGYSVSREKKERFSLILESASTNQTSMYLCASSRATTRPLAEKLFFGSGTQLSVL.